The sequence of this T cell receptor (beta chain) was determined in a study of vaccination effects on CD4 cells after COVID-19. Concerning this clone itself: Its antigen is unknown.

CDR3 length: 15 residues. Trimming removed 1 base at V and 4 bases at J, with 13 bases between. Germline V gene data show CDR1 as SNHLY and CDR2 as FYNNEI. Measured with immunoSEQ multiplex PCR; TCRdb has only the in-frame clones, and not every one. The sample comprises about 43,000 clones, about 80% of which are singletons, and roughly 10% rests with the top ten. The study's findings and limits: Marked clonal contraction of both clone types appeared late after vaccination.

In the ViraFEST assay, antigen-specific CD4+ clonotypes were identified by expansion after peptide-pool stimulation. Isolating CD4+ T cells followed less than 11 days of culture. None of the vaccinated had previously contracted SARS-CoV-2, and their nucleocapsid antibodies tested negative. The researchers cultured some 1.9 million PBMC per well with 9.5 to 10 IU/ml IL-2 and 8 to 10 ug/ml peptides. Cultures received IL-2 medium that replaced half the medium on days 3 and 7. Sequenced here: CD4+ T cells from PBMCs cultured with SARS-CoV-2 spike peptides, sampled before COVID-19 vaccination. This receptor was identified in a human donor who received a COVID-19 vaccine. The V gene is TRBV2, the J gene TRBJ1-2; D remains unclear. CDR3 DNA sequence: TGTGCCAGCAGTGAAGGAGTCCGTCGAGTCTATGGCTACACCTTC. Translated, it gives CASSEGVRRVYGYTF.